This is a list of T cell receptor beta chains from one sample in a study of blood T cell repertoires in COVID-19. Generated by immunoSEQ multiplex PCR, the TCRdb table keeps only in-frame clones and is missing some. The sample has roughly 100,000 clones, roughly 92% seen once. Sequencing was done on a sample of peripheral blood. The receptor source for this set is a woman between 45 and 60 years old with COVID-19, enrolled during active disease. The CDR3 runs from the conserved cysteine through the conserved F or W. A D gene is named only where the DNA matches it firmly. A clone size is listed for some rows: how often the clone was seen (once, few, many), or a class if it is expanded.

j_call v_call d_call clone_size cdr3_nt cdr3_aa
TRBJ2-7 TRBV11-2 TRBD2 . TGTGCCAGCAGCTTAAAACAGGGGCCACTAGCGGGGGGCCCCTACGAGCAGTACTTC CASSLKQGPLAGGPYEQYF
TRBJ1-1 TRBV6-5 . . TGTGCCAGCAGTAGGGAGGGAGGGACTGAAGCTTTCTTT CASSREGGTEAFF
TRBJ2-1 TRBV5-1 . . TGCGCCAGCAGCCCCCGACAGTACTCCTACAATGAGCAGTTCTTC CASSPRQYSYNEQFF
TRBJ2-1 TRBV7-8 TRBD2 . TGTGCCAGCAGCCAGCGGGGGGGGTCCTACAATGAGCAGTTCTTC CASSQRGGSYNEQFF
TRBJ1-1 TRBV20-1 . . TGCAGTGCAAGGGACATCCCTGAAGCTTTCTTT CSARDIPEAFF
TRBJ1-4 TRBV11-2 . . TGTGCCAGCAGCTTGCCCCAAACGAGAGCAACTAATGAAAAACTGTTTTTT CASSLPQTRATNEKLFF
TRBJ1-3 TRBV6-6 . . TGTGCCAGCAACGAGGGAGGCTCTGGAAACACCATATATTTT CASNEGGSGNTIYF
TRBJ2-3 TRBV9 . . TGTGCCACCCGCAGGGGGGAGGCAGATACGCAGTATTTT CATRRGEADTQYF
TRBJ1-4 TRBV12-3/TRBV12-4 . . TGTGCCAGCAGTTTAGCGGAGCATCCCAAACTGTTTTTT CASSLAEHPKLFF
TRBJ2-4 TRBV28 TRBD1 few TGTGCCAGCGAACAGGGGGATGACATTCAGTACTTC CASEQGDDIQYF
TRBJ1-2 TRBV11-2 . . TGTGCCAGCAGCTTAGAAGGCGCAGGCCACTATGGCTACACCTTC CASSLEGAGHYGYTF
TRBJ1-3 TRBV6-6 TRBD1 . TGTGCCAGCACCGCCGGGACAGGAGCTGGAAACACCATATATTTT CASTAGTGAGNTIYF
TRBJ2-7 TRBV3-1/TRBV3-2 TRBD1 . TGTGCCAGCAGCCAAGCGGACAGGGGGCACGAGCAGTACTTC CASSQADRGHEQYF